One and the same sample provided the 19 T cell receptor beta chains below, sequenced in a study of graft-versus-host responses after intestinal transplantation. For these receptors, no antigen is known. Data came from immunoSEQ multiplex PCR; TCRdb stores just in-frame clones and leaves some out. The sample carries about 85,000 clones, 85% to 95% recorded once. The sequenced sample was unstimulated CD8+ T cells sorted from spleen or lymph node cells, obtained before transplant. The receptors stem from a human donor who was the organ donor for an intestinal transplant.

This sequence joins TRBV13 and TRBJ1-2, with D uncertain. CDR3 size: 17 residues. The V gene lost 6 bases and the J gene lost 4 bases, with 24 bases spanning the gap. CDR1 PRHDT and CDR2 FYEKMQ come from the germline V gene (reference sequence). The CDR3: CASSPSTEARIGYGYTF. In nucleotides, the CDR3 is TGTGCCAGCAGTCCGAGCACAGAGGCGAGGATCGGCTATGGCTACACCTTC.

There are a few counts of this clone. V gene TRBV19 combines with J gene TRBJ2-7; TRBD1 matches at 7 bases. V was clipped by 5 bases and J by 2 bases; unmatched bases: 3. The CDR3 sequence is 13 residues long. CDR1 LNHDA and CDR2 SQIVND come from the germline V gene (reference sequence). The CDR3 region has the DNA TGTGCCAGTAGTTCCGGGACAGCCTACGAGCAGTACTTC. Its translation: CASSSGTAYEQYF.

The chain employs TRBV5-4 and TRBJ2-5; TRBD2 matches at 12 bases. Germline V lookup: CDR1 SGHNT, CDR2 YYREEE (reference sequence). This CDR3 has 16 amino acids. Germline trimming cut 4 bases from V and 2 bases from J; bases unmatched to any gene: 6. The CDR3 DNA sequence: TGTGCCAGCAGCCTAGGACTAGCGGGGTTACAAGAGACCCAGTACTTC. Translated: CASSLGLAGLQETQYF.

The CDR3 nucleotides are TGTGCCAGCAGCCAAGGACCCGGCCGGGACAGGGGGACTTATAGCAATCAGCCCCAGCATTTT. This translates into CASSQGPGRDRGTYSNQPQHF. The gene calls are TRBV14 and TRBJ1-5; 11 bases line up with TRBD1. Germline V gene lookup returns CDR1 SGHDN and CDR2 FVKESK. The V segment lost 1 base and the J segment 0 bases; nucleotides outside the gene matches: 14. The CDR3 is made up of 21 amino acids. The whole variable domain, remainder taken from reference TRBV14 and TRBJ1-5, is EAGVTQFPSHSVIEKGQTVTLRCDPISGHDNLYWYRRVMGKEIKFLLHFVKESKQDESGMPNNRFLAERTGGTYSTLKVQPAELEDSGVYFCASSQGPGRDRGTYSNQPQHFGDGTRLSIL.

This clone counts as medium-sized. The rearrangement links TRBV2 to TRBJ2-5; perhaps D is TRBD1 or TRBD2 (5 bases each). V was clipped by 8 bases and J by 0 bases, with 22 bases between them. From germline, CDR1 is SNHLY and CDR2 FYNNEI. The CDR3 length is 17 residues. The CDR3 is CASSTGHPKTHQETQYF. In nucleotides, the CDR3 is TGTGCCAGCTCAACGGGGCACCCAAAAACCCACCAAGAGACCCAGTACTTC.

Worth noting for this clone: Sequence at one end of the junction differs from germline and may be a read error. J is TRBJ1-5 and V is TRBV27; 9 bases agree with TRBD1. This CDR3 is 14 amino acids long. Germline-derived CDR1 and CDR2 are MNHEY and SMNVEV (reference sequence). CDR3 sequence reads: CVSSTGTGSQPQHF. DNA for the CDR3: TGTGTCAGCAGTACCGGGACAGGGTCCCAGCCCCAGCATTTT.

V usage is TRBV5-1 and J usage is TRBJ2-7; 9 bases line up with TRBD2. The germline gives CDR1 SGHRS, CDR2 YFSETQ. The CDR3 is made up of 17 amino acids. V lost 7 bases to trimming and J lost 3 bases; unmatched junction nucleotides: 17. Written as DNA, the CDR3 is TGCGCCAGCGCCCACCAACTAGCGGGCGACGCCTTCTACGAGCAGTACTTC. This sequence encodes CASAHQLAGDAFYEQYF.

This chain connects TRBV29-1 to TRBJ2-7; a possible D gene is TRBD1 (5 bases). Trimming pared 2 bases from V and 2 bases from J, leaving 10 bases between. The CDR3 has 13 amino acids. Germline CDR1 reads SQVTM; CDR2 reads ANQGSEA. CDR3 in amino acids: CSVETQVPYEQYF. The DNA for the CDR3 is TGCAGCGTTGAAACACAGGTCCCCTACGAGCAGTACTTC.

The rearrangement joins TRBV6-5 to TRBJ1-2; D may be TRBD1 (6 bases). This CDR3 contains 13 residues. Trimming pared 4 bases from V and 5 bases from J, leaving 11 bases between. Germline V gene lookup returns CDR1 MNHEY and CDR2 SVGAGI. The CDR3 nucleotides are TGTGCCAGCAGTTTCCAGGGGTTGTATGGCTACACCTTC. This codes for CASSFQGLYGYTF.

V usage is TRBV21-1 and J usage is TRBJ2-5; the table's D call of TRBD2 was not tested on the DNA. TRBV21-1 is an annotated pseudogene. The CDR3 contains 15 residues. The CDR3 reads CASPMDGPRWGEQYF. For the CDR3, the DNA is TGTGCCAGCCCCATGGATGGGCCCCGGTGGGGGGAGCAGTACTTC.

The rearrangement links TRBV6-1 to TRBJ2-7, with 7 bases matching TRBD2. Germline CDR1 reads MNHNS; CDR2 reads SASEGT. CDR3 length: 15 residues. The junction had 5 bases not matched to a gene; V was cut back by 1 base and J by 2 bases. DNA for the CDR3: TGTGCCAGCAGTGAAGTAAGCGGGGCGACCTACGAGCAGTACTTC. Encoded protein: CASSEVSGATYEQYF.

This clone appeared once. V gene TRBV10-3 combines with J gene TRBJ2-7; 11 bases fit TRBD2. The CDR3 is made up of 15 amino acids. The V gene's germline CDR1 is ENHRY and CDR2 SYGVKD. J gave up 6 bases and V 5 bases, and 9 bases lay outside the gene matches. This chain's CDR3 is CAISRASGGQVEQYF. The CDR3 DNA follows: TGTGCCATCAGTCGGGCTAGCGGGGGGCAGGTCGAGCAGTACTTC.

This chain uses TRBV27 with TRBJ1-4, with D maybe TRBD1 (6 bases). From germline, CDR1 is MNHEY and CDR2 SMNVEV (reference sequence). Trimming left V 6 bases short and J 9 bases short, with 23 bases between. This CDR3 spans 16 amino acids. The CDR3 loop is CASRERGRNTGKKLFF. CDR3 coding DNA: TGTGCCAGCAGGGAAAGGGGCCGAAACACAGGGAAAAAACTGTTTTTT.

The chain has TRBV12-5 and TRBJ2-1, with 14 bases lining up with TRBD2. This CDR3 comprises 15 residues. Germline loops: CDR1 LGHNT, CDR2 FRNRAP. Losses at the gene ends were 5 bases for V and 6 bases for J; bases not matched to a gene: 3. The CDR3 bases are TGTGCTAGTGGTACCGGGACTAGCGGGAGCAATGAGCAGTTCTTC. Encoded protein: CASGTGTSGSNEQFF.

The chain recombines TRBV5-1 with TRBJ1-1, with a tentative D call TRBD1 (5 bases). The CDR3 has 15 residues. CDR1 is SGHRS, CDR2 YFSETQ, per germline. The V end was cut by 0 bases, the J end by 2 bases, with 11 bases between. CDR3 region: CASSLGDSSNTEAFF. The CDR3 region has the DNA TGCGCCAGCAGCTTGGGCGACAGCTCCAACACTGAAGCTTTCTTT.

This chain links TRBV7-9 with TRBJ2-1; D not resolved. From germline, CDR1 is SEHNR and CDR2 FQNEAQ (reference sequence). The V and J ends lost 4 bases and 0 bases respectively, with 10 bases between them. The CDR3 is made up of 15 amino acids. CDR3 residues: CASSSVRSSYNEQFF. CDR3 bases: TGTGCCAGCAGCTCTGTCCGCAGCTCCTACAATGAGCAGTTCTTC.

The CDR3 region is CATSRAGTFTDTQYF. The CDR3 DNA reads as TGTGCCACCAGCAGAGCTGGGACTTTCACAGATACGCAGTATTTT. The V gene is TRBV15, the J gene TRBJ2-3, with D maybe TRBD2 (6 bases). The germline V gene has CDR1 LNHNV and CDR2 YYDKDF (reference sequence). CDR3 length: 15 amino acids. Trimming pared 1 base from V and 2 bases from J, leaving 10 bases between.

This clone appeared a single time. The J gene is TRBJ1-1, the V gene TRBV9; D is unresolved. The length of the CDR3 is 15 residues. CDR1 and CDR2 (germline): SGDLS, YYNGEE. The germline V and J ends were trimmed by 4 bases and 1 base, with 14 bases remaining between them. The CDR3 region is CASSIGPLGNTEAFF. CDR3 in DNA: TGTGCCAGCAGCATAGGCCCACTCGGGAACACTGAAGCTTTCTTT.

V gene TRBV4-1 combines with J gene TRBJ2-7; TRBD1 aligns across 8 bases. The CDR3 has 15 residues. Germline V gene sequence: CDR1 MGHRA, CDR2 YSYEKL. The V gene end was trimmed by 2 bases and the J gene end by 4 bases; junction bases not matched to a gene: 7. The CDR3 nucleotides read TGCGCCAGCAGCCAACACCGGGACAGGCCGTACGAGCAGTACTTC. This gives the protein CASSQHRDRPYEQYF.